This T cell receptor (beta chain) came from a study of blood T cell repertoires in COVID-19. Looking at the study overall: The study drew acute and convalescent COVID-19 samples from the United States, Italy and Spain. Sources were T cells, B-cell-depleted T cells, or PBMCs; the material itself was cDNA or gDNA.

CDR3 length: 12 residues. Germline V gene sequence: CDR1 MNHEY, CDR2 SVGAGI. V lost 4 bases and J lost 8; bases outside the gene matches: 3. The authors' processing: Amplification from reference gene primers served as the basis for estimated nucleated cell counts. Sequenced by immunoSEQ multiplex PCR; TCRdb stores in-frame clones only, minus some. Clone size and the V and J calls come from that table; the DNA yielded D and trimming. Of 380,000 or so clones in the sample, around 90% were seen once. The chain combines TRBV6-5 with TRBJ1-1, with TRBD1 identical over 8 bases. The sample was peripheral blood. This TCR derives from a man aged 40-49 years with acute or convalescent COVID-19. CDR3 coding DNA: TGTGCCAGCAGTTCCTGGGACAGGGAAGCTTTCTTT. Amino acids: CASSSWDREAFF.